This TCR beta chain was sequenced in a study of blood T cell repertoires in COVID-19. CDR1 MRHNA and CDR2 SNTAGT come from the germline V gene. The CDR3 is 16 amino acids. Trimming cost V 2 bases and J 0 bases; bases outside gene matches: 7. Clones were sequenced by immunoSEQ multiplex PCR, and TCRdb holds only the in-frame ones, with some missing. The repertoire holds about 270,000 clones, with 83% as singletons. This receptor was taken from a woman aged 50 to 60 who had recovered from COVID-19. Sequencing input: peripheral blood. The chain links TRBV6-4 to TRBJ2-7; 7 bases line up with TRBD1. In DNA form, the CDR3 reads TGTGCCAGCAGTGACCCGGGACAGAGGAGCTCCTACGAGCAGTACTTC. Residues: CASSDPGQRSSYEQYF.